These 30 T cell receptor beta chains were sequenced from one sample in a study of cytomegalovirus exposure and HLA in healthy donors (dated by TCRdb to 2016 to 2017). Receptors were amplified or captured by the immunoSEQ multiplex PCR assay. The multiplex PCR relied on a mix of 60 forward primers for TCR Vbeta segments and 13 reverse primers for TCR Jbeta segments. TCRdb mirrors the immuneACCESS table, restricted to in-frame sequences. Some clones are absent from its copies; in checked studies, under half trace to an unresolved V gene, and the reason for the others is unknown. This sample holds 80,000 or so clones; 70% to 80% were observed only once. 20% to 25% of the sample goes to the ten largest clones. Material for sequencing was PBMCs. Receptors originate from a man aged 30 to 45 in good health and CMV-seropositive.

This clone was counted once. CDR3 region: CASSVGGTGETLEQYF. The CDR3 nucleotides are TGTGCCAGCAGCGTAGGGGGGACAGGGGAGACTCTCGAGCAGTACTTC. V and J are TRBV9 and TRBJ2-7; 10 bases are a match to TRBD1. Germline lookup yields CDR1 SGDLS and CDR2 YYNGEE. The CDR3 spans 16 residues. The V gene end was trimmed by 0 bases and the J gene end by 6 bases; junction bases not matched to a gene: 9.

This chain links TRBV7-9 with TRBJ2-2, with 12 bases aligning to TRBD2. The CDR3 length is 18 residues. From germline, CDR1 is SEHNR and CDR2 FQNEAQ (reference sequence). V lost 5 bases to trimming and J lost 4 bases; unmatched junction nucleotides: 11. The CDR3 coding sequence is TGTGCCAGCAGCCCTCCGGGACTAGCGGGTGGACGCACCGGGGAGCTGTTTTTT. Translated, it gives CASSPPGLAGGRTGELFF. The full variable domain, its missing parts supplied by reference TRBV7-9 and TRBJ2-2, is DTGVSQNPRHKITKRGQNVTFRCDPISEHNRLYWYRQTLGQGPEFLTYFQNEAQLEKSRLLSDRFSAERPKGSFSTLEIQRTEQGDSAMYLCASSPPGLAGGRTGELFFGEGSRLTVL.

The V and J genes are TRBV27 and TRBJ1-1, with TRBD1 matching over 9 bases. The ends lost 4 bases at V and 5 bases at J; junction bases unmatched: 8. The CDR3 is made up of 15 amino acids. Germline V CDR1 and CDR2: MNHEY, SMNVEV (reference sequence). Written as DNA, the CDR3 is TGTGCCAGCAGTTCCTGGACAGGGGCGGGGACTGAAGCTTTCTTT. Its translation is CASSSWTGAGTEAFF.

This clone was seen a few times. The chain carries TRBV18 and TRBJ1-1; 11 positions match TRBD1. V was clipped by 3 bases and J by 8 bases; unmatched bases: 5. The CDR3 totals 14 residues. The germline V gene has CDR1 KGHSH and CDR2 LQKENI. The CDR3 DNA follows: TGTGCCAGCTCACCTACGGGACAGGGGGGGGAAGCTTTCTTT. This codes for CASSPTGQGGEAFF.

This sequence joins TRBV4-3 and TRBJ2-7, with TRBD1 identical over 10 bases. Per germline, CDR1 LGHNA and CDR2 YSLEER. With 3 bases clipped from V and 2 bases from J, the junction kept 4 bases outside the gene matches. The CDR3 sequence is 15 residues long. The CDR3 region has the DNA TGCGCCAGCAGCCAGTCCGGGACAGGGGCCTACGAGCAGTACTTC. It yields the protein CASSQSGTGAYEQYF.

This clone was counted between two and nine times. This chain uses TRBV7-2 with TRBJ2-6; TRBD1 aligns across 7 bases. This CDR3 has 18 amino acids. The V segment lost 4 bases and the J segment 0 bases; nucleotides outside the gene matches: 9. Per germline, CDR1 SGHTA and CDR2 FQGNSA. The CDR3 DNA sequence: TGTGCCAGCAGCTCCAACAGGGGCGCCAACTCTGGGGCCAACGTCCTGACTTTC. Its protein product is CASSSNRGANSGANVLTF.

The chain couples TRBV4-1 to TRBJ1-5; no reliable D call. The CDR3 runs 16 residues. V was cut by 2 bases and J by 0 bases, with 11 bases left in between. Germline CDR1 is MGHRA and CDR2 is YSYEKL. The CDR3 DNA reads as TGCGCCAGCAGCCAATATTTCGGAGATAGCAATCAGCCCCAGCATTTT. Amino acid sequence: CASSQYFGDSNQPQHF.

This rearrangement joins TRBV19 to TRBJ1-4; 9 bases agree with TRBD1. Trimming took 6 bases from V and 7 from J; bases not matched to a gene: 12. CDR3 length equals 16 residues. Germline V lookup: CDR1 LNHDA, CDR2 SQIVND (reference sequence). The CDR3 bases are TGTGCCAGTAGGGGACAGGGAATCCCCGGGGGTGAAAAACTGTTTTTT. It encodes CASRGQGIPGGEKLFF. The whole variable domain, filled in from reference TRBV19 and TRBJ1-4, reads DGGITQSPKYLFRKEGQNVTLSCEQNLNHDAMYWYRQDPGQGLRLIYYSQIVNDFQKGDIAEGYSVSREKKESFPLTVTSAQKNPTAFYLCASRGQGIPGGEKLFFGSGTQLSVL.

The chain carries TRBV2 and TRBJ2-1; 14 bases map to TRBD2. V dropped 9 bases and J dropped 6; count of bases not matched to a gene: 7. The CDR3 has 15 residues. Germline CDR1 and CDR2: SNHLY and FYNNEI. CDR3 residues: CASTGTSGGLNEQFF. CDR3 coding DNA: TGTGCCAGTACCGGGACTAGCGGGGGCCTCAATGAGCAGTTCTTC.

In DNA form, the CDR3 reads TGTGCCAGCAGCTTGGATGGGACAGGGGAATCACCCCTCCACTTT. It translates to CASSLDGTGESPLHF. This chain joins TRBV5-6 and TRBJ1-6; 10 bases fit TRBD1. V trimming: 0 bases; J trimming: 10 bases; junction bases outside the gene matches: 4. Germline values: CDR1 SGHDT, CDR2 YYEEEE. CDR3 length: 15 amino acids. The full variable domain, its missing parts supplied by reference TRBV5-6 and TRBJ1-6, is DAGVTQSPTHLIKTRGQQVTLRCSPKSGHDTVSWYQQALGQGPQFIFQYYEEEERQRGNFPDRFSGHQFPNYSSELNVNALLLGDSALYLCASSLDGTGESPLHFGNGTRLTVT.

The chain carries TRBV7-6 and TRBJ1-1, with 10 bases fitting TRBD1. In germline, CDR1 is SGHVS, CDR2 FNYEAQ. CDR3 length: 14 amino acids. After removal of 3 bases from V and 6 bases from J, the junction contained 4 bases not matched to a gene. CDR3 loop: CASSLGQGRAEAFF. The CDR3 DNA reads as TGTGCCAGCAGCTTGGGACAGGGGAGGGCTGAAGCTTTCTTT.

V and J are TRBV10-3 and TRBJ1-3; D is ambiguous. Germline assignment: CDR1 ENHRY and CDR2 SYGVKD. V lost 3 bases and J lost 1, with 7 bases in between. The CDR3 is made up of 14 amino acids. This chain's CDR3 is CAISDAGSGNTIYF. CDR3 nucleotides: TGTGCCATCAGTGATGCGGGTTCTGGAAACACCATATATTTT.

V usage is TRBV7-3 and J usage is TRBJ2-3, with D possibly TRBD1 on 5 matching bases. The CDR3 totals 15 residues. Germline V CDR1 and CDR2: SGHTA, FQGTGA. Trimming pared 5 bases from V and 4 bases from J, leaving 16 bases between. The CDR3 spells CASSPQFQGADTQYF. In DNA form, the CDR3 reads TGTGCCAGCAGCCCACAATTTCAGGGTGCAGATACGCAGTATTTT.

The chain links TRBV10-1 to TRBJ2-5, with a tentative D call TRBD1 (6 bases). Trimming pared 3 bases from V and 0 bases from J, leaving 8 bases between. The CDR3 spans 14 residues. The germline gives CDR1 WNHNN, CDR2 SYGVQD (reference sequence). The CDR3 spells CASSDGGDQETQYF. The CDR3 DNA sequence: TGCGCCAGCAGTGATGGGGGCGACCAAGAGACCCAGTACTTC.

The CDR3 region is CASSQEASGEGEQFF. The CDR3 region has the DNA TGTGCCAGCAGCCAAGAGGCTAGCGGCGAGGGTGAGCAGTTCTTC. The V gene is TRBV4-2, the J gene TRBJ2-1; 7 positions agree with TRBD2. There are 15 residues in the CDR3. Germline trimming cut 0 bases from V and 9 bases from J; bases unmatched to any gene: 8. The germline V gene encodes CDR1 LGHNA and CDR2 YNFKEQ.

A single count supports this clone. The CDR3 coding sequence is TGTGCCAGCAGCCGAGGCACCGGGGAGCTGTTTTTT. It is translated as CASSRGTGELFF. This rearrangement joins TRBV5-4 to TRBJ2-2; no firm D call. Trimming removed 4 bases from V and 4 bases from J, with 5 bases in between. CDR1 is SGHNT, CDR2 YYREEE, per germline (reference sequence). The CDR3 spans 12 residues.

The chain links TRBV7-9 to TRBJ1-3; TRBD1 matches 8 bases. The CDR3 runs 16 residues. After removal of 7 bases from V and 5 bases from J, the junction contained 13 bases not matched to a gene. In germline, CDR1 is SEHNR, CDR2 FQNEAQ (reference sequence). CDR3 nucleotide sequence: TGTGCCAGCAACGGGACTCGACAGGGGATAAGAAACACCATATATTTT. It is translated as CASNGTRQGIRNTIYF.

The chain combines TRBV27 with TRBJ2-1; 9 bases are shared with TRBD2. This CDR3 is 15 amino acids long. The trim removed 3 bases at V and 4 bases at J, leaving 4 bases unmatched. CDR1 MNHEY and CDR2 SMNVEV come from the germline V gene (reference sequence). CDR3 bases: TGTGCCAGCAGTTTGCGGACTAGCGCTTACAATGAGCAGTTCTTC. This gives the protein CASSLRTSAYNEQFF.

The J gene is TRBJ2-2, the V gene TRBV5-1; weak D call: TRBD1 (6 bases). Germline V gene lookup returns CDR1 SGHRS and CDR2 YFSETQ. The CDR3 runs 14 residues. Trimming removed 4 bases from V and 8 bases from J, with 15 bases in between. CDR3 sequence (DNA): TGCGCCAGCAGCCTTCAGGACAGTTCGGGGGAGCTGTTTTTT. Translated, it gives CASSLQDSSGELFF.

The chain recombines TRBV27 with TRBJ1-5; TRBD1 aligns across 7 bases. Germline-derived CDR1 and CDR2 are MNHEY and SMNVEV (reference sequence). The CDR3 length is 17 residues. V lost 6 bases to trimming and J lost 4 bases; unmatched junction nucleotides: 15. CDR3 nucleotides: TGTGCCAGCAGACGAGGACAGGCAGGCCCGAGGAATCAGCCCCAGCATTTT. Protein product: CASRRGQAGPRNQPQHF.

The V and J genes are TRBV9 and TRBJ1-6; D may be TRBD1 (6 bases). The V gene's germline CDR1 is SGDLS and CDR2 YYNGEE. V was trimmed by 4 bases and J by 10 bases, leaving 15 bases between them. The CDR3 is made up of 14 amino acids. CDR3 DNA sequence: TGTGCCAGCAGCCCGGGGGGCGGGGGCTCACCCCTCCACTTT. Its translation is CASSPGGGGSPLHF.

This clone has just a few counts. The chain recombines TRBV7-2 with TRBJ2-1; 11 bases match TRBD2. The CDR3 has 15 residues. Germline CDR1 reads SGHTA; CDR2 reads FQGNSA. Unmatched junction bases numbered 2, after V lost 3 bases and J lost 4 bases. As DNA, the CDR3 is TGTGCCAGCAGCTTTAGCGGGGGGGGGTACAATGAGCAGTTCTTC. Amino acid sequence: CASSFSGGGYNEQFF.

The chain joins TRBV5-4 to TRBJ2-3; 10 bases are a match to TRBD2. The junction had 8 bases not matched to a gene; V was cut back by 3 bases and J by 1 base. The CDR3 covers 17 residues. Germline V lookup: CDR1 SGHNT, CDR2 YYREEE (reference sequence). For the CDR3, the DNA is TGTGCCAGCAGCTCCGCCGGGACTAGCGTTGGCACAGATACGCAGTATTTT. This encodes CASSSAGTSVGTDTQYF.

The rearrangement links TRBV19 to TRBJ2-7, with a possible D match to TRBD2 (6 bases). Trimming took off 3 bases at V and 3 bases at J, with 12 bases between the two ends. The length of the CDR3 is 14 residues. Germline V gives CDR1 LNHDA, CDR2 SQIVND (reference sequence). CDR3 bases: TGTGCCAGTAGTATCGGGGGATCATTCTACGAGCAGTACTTC. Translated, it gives CASSIGGSFYEQYF.

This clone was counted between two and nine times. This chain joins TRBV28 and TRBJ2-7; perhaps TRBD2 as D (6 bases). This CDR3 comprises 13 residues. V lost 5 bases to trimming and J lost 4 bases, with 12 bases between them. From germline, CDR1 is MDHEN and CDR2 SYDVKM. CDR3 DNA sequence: TGTGCCAGCAGTCCCCCCCGGGGGTACGAGCAGTACTTC. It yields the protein CASSPPRGYEQYF. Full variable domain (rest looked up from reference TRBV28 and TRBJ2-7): DVKVTQSSRYLVKRTGEKVFLECVQDMDHENMFWYRQDPGLGLRLIYFSYDVKMKEKGDIPEGYSVSREKKERFSLILESASTNQTSMYLCASSPPRGYEQYFGPGTRLTVT.

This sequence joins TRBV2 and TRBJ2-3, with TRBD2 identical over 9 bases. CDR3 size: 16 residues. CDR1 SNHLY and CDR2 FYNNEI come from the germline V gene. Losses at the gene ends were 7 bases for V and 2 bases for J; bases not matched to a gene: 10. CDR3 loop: CASTERGALNTDTQYF. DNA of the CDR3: TGTGCCAGCACAGAGCGGGGGGCATTAAACACAGATACGCAGTATTTT.

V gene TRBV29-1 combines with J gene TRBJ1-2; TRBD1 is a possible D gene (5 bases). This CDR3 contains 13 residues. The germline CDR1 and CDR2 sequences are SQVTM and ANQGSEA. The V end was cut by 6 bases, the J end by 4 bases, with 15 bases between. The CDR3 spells CSVTGGEGYGYTF. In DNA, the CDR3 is TGCAGCGTCACGGGAGGGGAGGGCTATGGCTACACCTTC.

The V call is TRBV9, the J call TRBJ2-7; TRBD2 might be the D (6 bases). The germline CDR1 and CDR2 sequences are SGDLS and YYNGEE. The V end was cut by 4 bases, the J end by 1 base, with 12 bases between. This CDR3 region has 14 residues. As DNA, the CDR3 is TGTGCCAGCAGCCCCTCGGGAGCATCCTACGAGCAGTACTTC. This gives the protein CASSPSGASYEQYF.

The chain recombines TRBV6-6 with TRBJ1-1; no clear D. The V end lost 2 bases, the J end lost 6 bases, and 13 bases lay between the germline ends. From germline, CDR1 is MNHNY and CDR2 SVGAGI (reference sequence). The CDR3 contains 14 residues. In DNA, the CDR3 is TGTGCCAGCAGTTACGAGGGATTAGTGCCTGAAGCTTTCTTT. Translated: CASSYEGLVPEAFF.

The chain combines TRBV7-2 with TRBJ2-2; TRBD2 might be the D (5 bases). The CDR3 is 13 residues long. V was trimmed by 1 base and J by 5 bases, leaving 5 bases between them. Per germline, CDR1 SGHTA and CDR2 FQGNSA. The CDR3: CASSLGGTGELFF. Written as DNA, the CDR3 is TGTGCCAGCAGCTTAGGAGGGACCGGGGAGCTGTTTTTT.